This T cell receptor (beta chain) was recorded in a study of monozygotic twins with cystic fibrosis. Regarding the study as a whole: Age, concordance and disease severity did not associate with shared CDR3 numbers. Nucleotide-identical clonotype sharing was significantly higher within monozygotic CF twin pairs than between unrelated CF individuals. Clonality was generally low (median about 0.01), higher in the most severe patients. J usage was most co-twin-similar in 8 of 16 pairs, V in 13.

Some clones are missing from TCRdb's copy, which holds only in-frame ones; the method was immunoSEQ multiplex PCR. The sample records over 20,000 clones, 97% being singletons. With respect to this clone: As yet, its antigen is unknown.

Trimming removed 6 bases at V and 3 bases at J, with 12 bases between. This CDR3 has 14 residues. The germline gives CDR1 MNHEY, CDR2 SVGAGI. The sequence was obtained from a girl aged 5-17 years with cystic fibrosis. Sample: blood. The chain uses TRBV6-5 and TRBJ1-5; D may be TRBD1 (6 bases). The CDR3 sequence is CASRGGGYNQPQHF. The DNA of the CDR3 is TGTGCCAGCAGAGGGGGTGGATACAATCAGCCCCAGCATTTT.